A selection of T cell receptor beta chains follows, all from one sample in a study of cytomegalovirus exposure and HLA in healthy donors. Generated by immunoSEQ multiplex PCR, the TCRdb table keeps only in-frame clones and is missing some. Seen here are over 100,000 clones, around 84% observed once, and the top ten hold roughly 23%. What was sequenced was PBMCs. These receptors were collected from a man aged 30 to 39 in good health and CMV-seropositive. Each CDR3 is given with its conserved first and last residue. D genes are given only for firm matches. Rows may omit the clone size; those that give it use once, few, many or a size class.

TRBJ2-1 | TRBV6-5 | - | TRBD1 | CASSPQGVVLTEQFF | TGTGCCAGCAGTCCCCAGGGGGTCGTCCTAACTGAGCAGTTCTTC
TRBJ2-7 | TRBV7-2 | - | - | CASSLALDRGYEQYF | TGTGCCAGCAGCTTAGCGCTAGACCGAGGCTACGAGCAGTACTTC
TRBJ2-1 | TRBV6-1 | - | TRBD2 | CASSAYSGGAYNEQFF | TGTGCCAGCAGTGCATATAGCGGGGGAGCCTACAATGAGCAGTTCTTC
TRBJ2-7 | TRBV21-1 | - | - | CASSKAGQGLREQYF | TGTGCCAGCAGCAAAGCTGGACAGGGTCTTCGGGAGCAGTACTTC
TRBJ2-1 | TRBV6-6 | - | TRBD2 | CASSSGGALNEQFF | TGTGCCAGCAGTAGCGGGGGGGCCTTAAATGAGCAGTTCTTC
TRBJ2-5 | TRBV11-3 | - | TRBD2 | CASSATGGQETQYF | TGTGCCAGCAGCGCGACGGGGGGACAAGAGACCCAGTACTTC
TRBJ2-7 | TRBV5-5 | - | - | CASSIGGRRTYEQYF | TGTGCCAGCAGCATAGGAGGACGGAGAACCTACGAGCAGTACTTC
TRBJ1-4 | TRBV27 | once | - | CASSSLQGWWEKLFF | TGTGCCAGCAGTTCCCTGCAGGGGTGGTGGGAAAAACTGTTTTTT
TRBJ2-3 | TRBV14 | - | - | CASSQGWGRRFTDTQYF | TGTGCCAGCAGCCAAGGGTGGGGCAGACGCTTCACAGATACGCAGTATTTT
TRBJ1-1 | TRBV30 | - | - | CASQVKGVDTEAFF | TGTGCCTCACAAGTGAAGGGGGTGGACACTGAAGCTTTCTTT
TRBJ1-6 | TRBV6-1 | - | - | CASRITGSNSPLHF | TGTGCCAGCAGAATAACAGGGTCTAATTCACCCCTCCACTTT
TRBJ2-7 | TRBV28 | - | TRBD1 | CASRRSGGFYEQYF | TGTGCCAGCAGGAGGTCAGGGGGCTTCTACGAGCAGTACTTC
TRBJ2-5 | TRBV5-4 | - | TRBD1 | CASSSGQGRETQYF | TGTGCCAGCAGCTCCGGACAGGGTCGGGAGACCCAGTACTTC